This T cell receptor beta chain was obtained from a study of T cells in Graves' hyperthyroidism and ophthalmopathy. The overall study: Specimen type is peripheral blood, collected at initial diagnosis prior to any treatment.

Study-level findings and limits: Model-based prediction identified ophthalmopathy a median roughly 6.1 months prior to its onset.

The sample holds many counts of this clonotype. Its antigen is unidentified. Amplified TCR beta CDR3 regions derived from RNA transcripts. An initial round of RT-PCR targeting the TCR CDR3 relied on the HTBI primer set. TCRdb reprocessed the multiplex PCR reads via MiXCR and lists one record per CDR3 protein. The data show approximately 260,000 distinct CDR3 sequences, with roughly 15% seen just once and over 30% held by the top ten. Germline CDR1 GTSNPN, CDR2 SVGIG (reference sequence). The CDR3 covers 12 residues. V gave up 2 bases and J gave up 6 bases, with 8 bases separating them. The specimen sequenced was blood. The chain employs TRBV30 and TRBJ2-1, with D perhaps being TRBD1 or TRBD2 (5 bases each). The source of this sequence is a woman aged 50 to 60 with Graves' hyperthyroidism that later progressed to Graves' ophthalmopathy. CDR3 sequence (DNA): TGTGCCTGGAGTACCGGGGCCAATGAGCAGTTCTTC. Its protein is CAWSTGANEQFF.